This T cell receptor beta chain was identified during a study of shared clonotypes between healthy human individuals. General study points: Tissues were not sampled, only blood, and their repertoires likely differ.

Concerning this clone: Its antigen remains unidentified.

PCR replicates performed on unsorted PBMC used approximately 300 ng DNA, 30,000 or so T cell genomes. Assay: immunoSEQ multiplex PCR; the TCRdb copy retains only in-frame clones and omits some. In the table there are nearly 500,000 clones, 75% to 85% of which are singletons. This receptor was taken from a woman aged 40 to 49 in good health. Some clones in this sample may be carry-over from other donors' samples. The sample taken for sequencing was PBMCs.

CDR3 in DNA: TGTGCCTGGAGGGGGTGGAGCTCTGGAAACACCATATATTTT. Protein: CAWRGWSSGNTIYF. V usage is TRBV30 and J usage is TRBJ1-3; no reliable D call. With 3 bases removed from V and 0 bases from J, the gap between germline ends came to 9 bases. Germline-derived CDR1 and CDR2 are GTSNPN and SVGIG (reference sequence). The CDR3 is made up of 14 amino acids.